This T cell receptor beta chain stems from a study of Ad26.COV2.S vaccination and SARS-CoV-2 variants. V shed 10 bases and J shed 9 bases, with 20 bases lying between them. The germline V gene encodes CDR1 SGHRS and CDR2 YFSETQ. The CDR3 totals 14 residues. This clone appeared a few times. As yet, its antigen is unknown. Here immunoSEQ multiplex PCR was the method, and the copy in TCRdb shows in-frame clones only, minus some. The table lists 300,000 to 400,000 clones, roughly 90% of them singletons. Broader study findings: Responses of spike-specific T cells (both CD8+ and CD4+) reportedly showed substantial breadth after vaccination.

Treatment given: approximately 18 received Ad26.COV2.S at low or high dose, single or two shots; several received placebo; per-sample allocation not given. The samples were gathered on day 63 after the first injection of vaccine or placebo. The gene calls are TRBV5-1 and TRBJ1-6; D unresolved. The sample was peripheral blood, taken in a trial of Ad26.COV2.S vaccine versus placebo. This clonotype was sampled from a person aged 18-60 years who received the Ad26.COV2.S COVID-19 vaccine or a placebo. CDR3 coding DNA: TGCGCCTCCCAGACGGCTCTCTCGGGTTCACCCCTCCACTTT. It specifies CASQTALSGSPLHF.